This is a list of T cell receptor beta chains from one sample in a study of T cell responses to AZD1222 COVID-19 vaccine. TCRdb's table, derived via immunoSEQ multiplex PCR, lists solely in-frame clones and lacks some. The table has about 130,000 clones, 89% seen once. This material consisted of peripheral blood, taken on day 0 of AZD1222 vaccination. Receptors originate from an adult in good health. Each CDR3 is given with its conserved first and last residue. The order of the fields is CDR3 DNA, CDR3 protein, J gene, V gene, clone size, D gene. The D gene is left open where the match is weak. Clone size is not always given. Where it is, it says once, few, many or a class for expanded clones.

TGTGCCAGCAGCCCTCCGGGACAGCAGAACACTGAAGCTTTCTTT	CASSPPGQQNTEAFF	TRBJ1-1	TRBV7-2	NA	TRBD1
TGCGCCAGCAGTGAACCGGGAGTGAACACCGGGGAGCTGTTTTTT	CASSEPGVNTGELFF	TRBJ2-2	TRBV10-1	NA	NA
TGTGCCAGCAGCAGCCGTCCAGGGTTATCACCCCTCCACTTT	CASSSRPGLSPLHF	TRBJ1-6	TRBV7-2	once	NA
TGTGCCAGCAGCGTGAGATCGCTTGGGAATGAGCAGTTCTTC	CASSVRSLGNEQFF	TRBJ2-1	TRBV9	once	NA
TGTGCCAGCAGCGTCATAGCGGGCAATGAGCAGTTCTTC	CASSVIAGNEQFF	TRBJ2-1	TRBV9	NA	TRBD2
TGTGCCAGCAGTTACTCGAGTGGCATCCTAGTCGTTGAAGCTTTCTTT	CASSYSSGILVVEAFF	TRBJ1-1	TRBV6-5	NA	NA
TGTGCCAGCAGCTTACCCCCCAACTGGGGGGGCGTTCATGGCTACACCTTC	CASSLPPNWGGVHGYTF	TRBJ1-2	TRBV7-2	once	NA
TGTGCCAGCAGCTTAGGTACCACTGGTCGGTCACCCCTCCACTTT	CASSLGTTGRSPLHF	TRBJ1-6	TRBV5-8	NA	NA
TGTGCCAGCAGTTCACCCGGGACGGGTATTGATGGCTACACCTTC	CASSSPGTGIDGYTF	TRBJ1-2	TRBV6-5	NA	NA
TGTGCCAGCAGCCCAGGGTTGACTACAGGGAGCGGGGGCTACACCTTC	CASSPGLTTGSGGYTF	TRBJ1-2	TRBV5-6	once	NA
TGCGCCAGCAGCCAAGATCCAGGACCTGGAAAACTGTTTTTT	CASSQDPGPGKLFF	TRBJ1-4	TRBV4-3	NA	NA
TGTGCCACCAGTGATCTAGCGGGAGGGCACACCGGGGAGCTGTTTTTT	CATSDLAGGHTGELFF	TRBJ2-2	TRBV24-1	few	TRBD2
TGTGCCTGGAGTGAGACTAGTTCTGAAGCTTTCTTT	CAWSETSSEAFF	TRBJ1-1	TRBV30	NA	NA
TGTGCCAGCAGCTTAGGTACCTGGCAGCGTGGCTACACCTTC	CASSLGTWQRGYTF	TRBJ1-2	TRBV7-9	NA	NA
TGTGCCAGCAGTCGCGATCAGGGGAAAGCTTTCTTT	CASSRDQGKAFF	TRBJ1-1	TRBV12-3/TRBV12-4	NA	NA
TGTGCCAGTAGTATCAATCCGGACAGGGGAAGGACCGGGGAGCTGTTTTTT	CASSINPDRGRTGELFF	TRBJ2-2	TRBV19	NA	TRBD1
TGTGCCAGCAGCTTCGAACGCAACGAGCAGTACTTC	CASSFERNEQYF	TRBJ2-7	TRBV11-2	NA	NA
TGTGCCAGCAGTTACTCGAGGGTCCCTACCTACGAGCAGTACTTC	CASSYSRVPTYEQYF	TRBJ2-7	TRBV6-5	NA	NA
TGTGCCAGCAGCAACAGGGACAGGTTTGCTTTCTTT	CASSNRDRFAFF	TRBJ1-1	TRBV3-1/TRBV3-2	NA	TRBD1
TGCGCCAGCAGCCCGGCGGATCTTACCGGGGAGCTGTTTTTT	CASSPADLTGELFF	TRBJ2-2	TRBV5-1	NA	NA
TGTGCCAGTAGTCCCCTAAGGGGTGAGCAGTTCTTC	CASSPLRGEQFF	TRBJ2-1	TRBV19	NA	NA
TGTGCCAGCAGTCGACAGGTGGACACTGAAGCTTTCTTT	CASSRQVDTEAFF	TRBJ1-1	TRBV9	NA	NA
TGTGCCAGCAGCGTAGAGTTGGGGATAGATACGCAGTATTTT	CASSVELGIDTQYF	TRBJ2-3	TRBV9	NA	NA
TGCGCCAGCAGTCAGCCAACCGGGGGAGGAGCTTTCTTT	CASSQPTGGGAFF	TRBJ1-1	TRBV23-1	NA	NA
TGCGCCAGCAGCCAAGGGGCCAGGGCGGAGGGGCAGTTCTTC	CASSQGARAEGQFF	TRBJ2-1	TRBV4-3	NA	NA
TGTGCCAGCAGTCTAGAGCCGGGTATGGGCGAGCAGTACTTC	CASSLEPGMGEQYF	TRBJ2-7	TRBV27	NA	NA
TGTGCCAGCAGTCAGGGGGTCGGTGGCTACACCTTC	CASSQGVGGYTF	TRBJ1-2	TRBV2	NA	TRBD1
TGTGCCAGCAGCTTAACCCCGGGTCAGTTCTCCTACGAGCAGTACTTC	CASSLTPGQFSYEQYF	TRBJ2-7	TRBV11-2	NA	NA
TGCGCCAGCAGCCGGAGGGCTGACACTGAAGCTTTCTTT	CASSRRADTEAFF	TRBJ1-1	TRBV5-1	NA	NA
TGTGCCAGTAGTAATAGGGGCAATCAGCCCCAGCATTTT	CASSNRGNQPQHF	TRBJ1-5	TRBV19	NA	NA
TGTGCCACCAGTGACCCACTAGCGGGGGTCTACAATGAGCAGTTCTTC	CATSDPLAGVYNEQFF	TRBJ2-1	TRBV24-1	NA	TRBD2
TGCGCCAGCAGAGAGGCCCTCAGCTCCTACGAGCAGTACTTC	CASREALSSYEQYF	TRBJ2-7	TRBV5-1	NA	NA
TGTGCCAGCAGCTTGGGGGGGGGTTTTTACAATGAGCAGTTCTTC	CASSLGGGFYNEQFF	TRBJ2-1	TRBV5-4	few	TRBD2
TGCAGCGTTGAGGGGGTGGACGGTAGCTCCTACGAGCAGTACTTC	CSVEGVDGSSYEQYF	TRBJ2-7	TRBV29-1	NA	NA
TGCCGGTCGGCTGGCTATGGCTACACCTTC	CRSAGYGYTF	TRBJ1-2	TRBV20-1	NA	NA
TGTGCCAGCAGTGTGGAAGGGGGTGGAAACACCATATATTTT	CASSVEGGGNTIYF	TRBJ1-3	TRBV2	NA	NA
TGTGCCAGCTCATTCGCCACTAGCGGTTACAATGAGCAGTTCTTC	CASSFATSGYNEQFF	TRBJ2-1	TRBV18	NA	TRBD2
TGCGCCAGCGTAAAACCGGGACTAGCGAACCATGAGCAGTTCTTC	CASVKPGLANHEQFF	TRBJ2-1	TRBV10-2	NA	TRBD2
TGTGCCAGCAGCGCCCACCGAAGGGATTCACCCCTCCACTTT	CASSAHRRDSPLHF	TRBJ1-6	TRBV7-2	many	NA
TGTGCCAGCAGCCAGCCACATGGGGCAGGGGCCCAGCTGAGGGTCGAGCAGTACTTC	CASSQPHGAGAQLRVEQYF	TRBJ2-7	TRBV3-1/TRBV3-2	NA	NA
TGTGCCAGCAGTTACCAAGCTAGCTCTACCTACGAGCAGTACTTC	CASSYQASSTYEQYF	TRBJ2-7	TRBV6-5	NA	NA
TGTGCCAGCAGTTACCGGATAGCGGGAGTGGGGGGCACAGATACGCAGTATTTT	CASSYRIAGVGGTDTQYF	TRBJ2-3	TRBV6-2/TRBV6-3	NA	TRBD2
TGTGCCAGCAGTGAGAGGAACACTGAAGCTTTCTTT	CASSERNTEAFF	TRBJ1-1	TRBV6-2/TRBV6-3	NA	NA
TGTGCCAGCAGTTTACCTACAAGAAACACCGGGGAGCTGTTTTTT	CASSLPTRNTGELFF	TRBJ2-2	TRBV28	NA	NA
TGTGCCAGCAGCTTGGAAGGACTAGCAGGCTTTGGGGAGCAGTACTTC	CASSLEGLAGFGEQYF	TRBJ2-7	TRBV5-5	NA	TRBD2
TGTGCCACCCCTAGTGACGGAGAGAACACCGGGGAGCTGTTTTTT	CATPSDGENTGELFF	TRBJ2-2	TRBV7-8	once	NA
TGTGCCAGCACGAGCTCCTATAATTCACCCCTCCACTTT	CASTSSYNSPLHF	TRBJ1-6	TRBV3-1/TRBV3-2	NA	NA
TGCGCCAGCAGCTTCGATTTTGGGTTTGAGGAAAAACTGTTTTTT	CASSFDFGFEEKLFF	TRBJ1-4	TRBV5-1	NA	NA
TGCGCCAGCACCCAACGTTTCAGGACAGGGTTTCTCGGCCTTGAAGCTTTCTTT	CASTQRFRTGFLGLEAFF	TRBJ1-1	TRBV4-1	NA	TRBD1
TGCGCCAGCAGCAAAATCTCGCTCGGGGAGCTGTTTTTT	CASSKISLGELFF	TRBJ2-2	TRBV4-3	NA	NA
TGTGCCAGCAGCCTAGGGGCCAATCAGCCCCAGCATTTT	CASSLGANQPQHF	TRBJ1-5	TRBV7-9	NA	NA
TGTGCCAGCAGCGCTCGGACAGGAGGAAACACCATATATTTT	CASSARTGGNTIYF	TRBJ1-3	TRBV9	NA	TRBD1
TGTGCCACCAGCAAGGGGGGAGCTATCCCTGGAAACACCATATATTTT	CATSKGGAIPGNTIYF	TRBJ1-3	TRBV15	NA	NA
TGTGCCAGCAGCTTGGGGACGGATAGCGGGGGGTACACAGATACGCAGTATTTT	CASSLGTDSGGYTDTQYF	TRBJ2-3	TRBV7-2	NA	TRBD2
TGTGCCAGCAGTTTTAGGGGGCAGCCCCAGCATTTT	CASSFRGQPQHF	TRBJ1-5	TRBV28	once	NA
TGCGCCAGCAGCCTAACCCCGGGGGGGGTGGCAGAGACCCAGTACTTC	CASSLTPGGVAETQYF	TRBJ2-5	TRBV5-1	NA	TRBD2
TGTGCCAGCAGCCGATCCCAGGGCACGAACACTGAAGCTTTCTTT	CASSRSQGTNTEAFF	TRBJ1-1	TRBV5-4	NA	NA
TGTGCCAGCTCAGGACAGGGAACCCAGGACGAGCAGTACTTC	CASSGQGTQDEQYF	TRBJ2-7	TRBV18	once	TRBD1
TGTGCCAGCTCACCACTATACAAGGGTGGGAGGTACGAGCAGTACTTC	CASSPLYKGGRYEQYF	TRBJ2-7	TRBV18	NA	NA
TGTGCCAGCAACGGTCTTGGGAGGGGGACCTACAATGAGCAGTTCTTC	CASNGLGRGTYNEQFF	TRBJ2-1	TRBV2	NA	NA